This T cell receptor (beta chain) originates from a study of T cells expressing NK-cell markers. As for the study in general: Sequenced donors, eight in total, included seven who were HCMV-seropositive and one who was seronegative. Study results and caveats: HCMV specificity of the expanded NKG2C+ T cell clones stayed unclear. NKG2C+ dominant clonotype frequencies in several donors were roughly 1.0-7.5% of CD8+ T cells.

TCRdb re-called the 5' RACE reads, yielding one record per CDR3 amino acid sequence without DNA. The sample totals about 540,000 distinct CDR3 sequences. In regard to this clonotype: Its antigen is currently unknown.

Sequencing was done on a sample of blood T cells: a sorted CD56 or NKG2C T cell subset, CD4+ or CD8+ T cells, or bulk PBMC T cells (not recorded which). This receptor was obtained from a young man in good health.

The CDR3 reads CAISRLSGANTGELFF. The V gene is TRBV10-3, the J gene TRBJ2-2; the D gene TCRdb calls, TRBD2, cannot be checked with no DNA. Germline V gene lookup returns CDR1 ENHRY and CDR2 SYGVKD. The CDR3 is 16 residues long.